Described below is a single T cell receptor beta chain sequence and its context. The data are from a study of blood T cell repertoires in COVID-19. Looking at the study overall: The United States, Italy and Spain provided the acute and convalescent COVID-19 samples. PBMCs, B-cell-depleted T cells, or T cells were the source of the cDNA or gDNA that made up the material.

Some clones are missing from TCRdb's copy, which holds only in-frame ones; the method was immunoSEQ multiplex PCR. The data hold about 370,000 clones, with roughly nine tenths observed a single time. Seattle researchers signed up patients amid active infection and tracked them longitudinally. The V end lost 6 bases, the J end lost 2 bases, and 17 bases lay between the germline ends. The CDR3 sequence is 15 residues long. From germline, CDR1 is LNHDA and CDR2 SQIVND (reference sequence). Input material: peripheral blood. The receptor was isolated from a woman aged 25 to 39 with COVID-19, enrolled during active disease. This rearrangement joins TRBV19 to TRBJ2-7, with D possibly being TRBD2 (5 bases). The CDR3 here is CASSPAMDSAYEQYF. For the CDR3, the DNA is TGTGCCAGTAGCCCCGCCATGGACTCGGCCTACGAGCAGTACTTC. The full variable domain, in which reference TRBV19 and TRBJ2-7 provide the parts outside the CDR3, is DGGITQSPKYLFRKEGQNVTLSCEQNLNHDAMYWYRQDPGQGLRLIYYSQIVNDFQKGDIAEGYSVSREKKESFPLTVTSAQKNPTAFYLCASSPAMDSAYEQYFGPGTRLTVT.